This is a list of T cell receptor beta chains from one sample in a study of T cell changes during pregnancy in multiple sclerosis. This table comes from immunoSEQ multiplex PCR, and its TCRdb copy is limited to in-frame clones, with some not included. The data hold tens of thousands of clones, with roughly nine tenths observed a single time. Source: CD4+ T cells from peripheral blood mononuclear cells, taken in the second trimester of pregnancy. These receptors were taken from a female donor with multiple sclerosis, enrolled in a pregnancy study. The CDR3 runs from the conserved cysteine through the conserved F or W. A D gene is named only where the DNA matches it firmly. Part of the rows lack a size; the others show once, few, many or a class for expanded clones.

J,V,size,D,CDR3,DNA
TRBJ1-1,TRBV5-1,NA,NA,CASSGQGLTEAFF,TGCGCCAGCTCGGGCCAGGGTCTAACTGAAGCTTTCTTT
TRBJ2-6,TRBV6-6,NA,NA,CASSPPHRAGANVLTF,TGTGCCAGCAGTCCTCCTCACAGGGCCGGGGCCAACGTCCTGACTTTC
TRBJ1-5,TRBV19,NA,NA,CASSIWESNQPQHF,TGTGCCAGTAGTATATGGGAGAGCAATCAGCCCCAGCATTTT
TRBJ2-2,TRBV6-1,NA,TRBD1,CASSEVGQGLGELFF,TGTGCCAGCAGTGAAGTGGGACAGGGGTTAGGGGAGCTGTTTTTT
TRBJ2-1,TRBV2,few,NA,CASTQQGVNEQFF,TGTGCCAGCACTCAACAGGGCGTCAATGAGCAGTTCTTC
TRBJ2-5,TRBV28,NA,TRBD2,CATLAGAQETQYF,TGTGCCACCCTAGCGGGAGCCCAAGAGACCCAGTACTTC
TRBJ2-1,TRBV7-2,NA,TRBD2,CASSLGGGAYNEQFF,TGTGCCAGCAGCTTAGGCGGGGGGGCCTACAATGAGCAGTTCTTC
TRBJ1-1,TRBV18,NA,NA,CASSPEVTGYTEAFF,TGTGCCAGCTCACCGGAGGTTACAGGGTACACTGAAGCTTTCTTT
TRBJ2-1,TRBV19,NA,TRBD2,CASSPTGTSGHNEQFF,TGTGCCAGTAGTCCGACCGGGACTAGCGGACACAATGAGCAGTTCTTC
TRBJ1-4,TRBV28,NA,TRBD1,CASFQGGNEKLFF,TGTGCCAGTTTTCAGGGGGGCAATGAAAAACTGTTTTTT
TRBJ2-7,TRBV5-6,NA,NA,CASSFSTWPYEQYF,TGTGCCAGCAGCTTCTCAACATGGCCCTACGAGCAGTACTTC
TRBJ2-7,TRBV7-2,NA,NA,CASSPWGRSYEQYF,TGTGCCAGCAGCCCCTGGGGGAGGTCATACGAGCAGTACTTC
TRBJ1-2,TRBV10-3,NA,TRBD1,CAISDRGDYGYTF,TGTGCCATCTCTGACAGGGGAGACTATGGCTACACCTTC
TRBJ1-2,TRBV29-1,NA,NA,CSVEEGMEGYTF,TGCAGCGTTGAAGAGGGCATGGAAGGCTACACCTTC
TRBJ1-1,TRBV30,few,NA,CAWSAFSGYTEAFF,TGTGCCTGGAGTGCTTTTTCAGGGTACACTGAAGCTTTCTTT
TRBJ2-1,TRBV5-1,NA,NA,CASSPPLASSYNEQFF,TGCGCCAGCAGCCCCCCACTAGCCAGCTCCTACAATGAGCAGTTCTTC
TRBJ2-2,TRBV10-3,NA,NA,CAIRLDTSVQELFF,TGTGCCATCAGACTGGACACCTCGGTGCAGGAGCTGTTTTTT
TRBJ2-7,TRBV18,NA,TRBD1,CASSPRTGGGEQYF,TGTGCCAGCTCACCAAGGACAGGGGGCGGCGAGCAGTACTTC
TRBJ2-3,TRBV7-9,NA,TRBD2,CASSLAGGPGTDTQYF,TGTGCCAGCAGCTTAGCGGGAGGGCCGGGCACAGATACGCAGTATTTT
TRBJ2-5,TRBV29-1,NA,TRBD1,CSVELGQGTRPYF,TGCAGCGTTGAACTGGGACAGGGGACGCGGCCGTACTTC
TRBJ2-3,TRBV18,NA,TRBD2,CASSGTSSDTQYF,TGTGCCAGCTCAGGGACTAGCTCGGATACGCAGTATTTT
TRBJ2-3,TRBV29-1,once,TRBD2,CSVAGTSGRERTDTQYF,TGCAGCGTTGCCGGGACTAGCGGGAGGGAACGCACAGATACGCAGTATTTT
TRBJ2-7,TRBV28,once,NA,CASSLWREQYF,TGTGCCAGCAGTTTATGGAGGGAGCAGTACTTC
TRBJ2-5,TRBV7-9,NA,TRBD1,CASSLRDRGIGQETQYF,TGTGCCAGCAGCTTGAGGGACAGGGGGATCGGCCAAGAGACCCAGTACTTC